Below are 7 T cell receptor beta chains sequenced from a single sample in a study of blood T cell repertoires in COVID-19. Repertoires were generated with immunoSEQ multiplex PCR, while TCRdb's copy carries only in-frame clones and drops some. This table has about 200,000 clones, 70% to 90% appearing once. Input material: peripheral blood. Receptors originate from a woman aged 80 or over with acute or convalescent COVID-19.

This chain joins TRBV11-1 and TRBJ1-2, with D perhaps TRBD1 (5 bases). This CDR3 spans 14 amino acids. V was cut by 6 bases and J by 4 bases, with 15 bases left in between. Germline V lookup: CDR1 SGHAT, CDR2 FQDESV (reference sequence). CDR3 in DNA: TGTGCCAGCAGATCCTCAGGGTGGCTCTATGGCTACACCTTC. The encoded protein is CASRSSGWLYGYTF.

The rearrangement links TRBV19 to TRBJ2-7; possible D gene TRBD2, 5 bases. The CDR3 totals 14 residues. V was trimmed by 4 bases and J by 6 bases, leaving 16 bases between them. Germline CDR1 LNHDA, CDR2 SQIVND (reference sequence). The DNA of the CDR3 is TGTGCCAGTAGTAAGTCGAGCCTCGGAGGCGAGCAGTACTTC. This gives the protein CASSKSSLGGEQYF.

The V gene is TRBV4-3, the J gene TRBJ1-5, with D tentatively TRBD1 (5 bases). This CDR3 is 14 amino acids long. The ends were cut back, 3 bases at V and 5 bases at J, with 11 bases in the middle. Germline V gene lookup returns CDR1 LGHNA and CDR2 YSLEER. The CDR3 nucleotides read TGCGCCAGCAGCCAGGGACTATTTTATCAGCCCCAGCATTTT. Protein product: CASSQGLFYQPQHF.

This clone was seen a few times. J is TRBJ1-5 and V is TRBV5-1; D remains ambiguous. The CDR3 runs to 13 residues. V was cut by 0 bases and J by 7 bases, with 8 bases left in between. Germline-derived CDR1 and CDR2 are SGHRS and YFSETQ. The CDR3 protein is CASSLDAEQPQHF. CDR3 in DNA: TGCGCCAGCAGCTTGGATGCGGAACAGCCCCAGCATTTT.

The rearrangement uses TRBV6-1 and TRBJ2-5, with 10 bases fitting TRBD2. Trimming took 0 bases from V and 5 from J; bases not matched to a gene: 12. CDR1 is MNHNS and CDR2 is SASEGT in the germline V gene. This CDR3 has 18 residues. For the CDR3, the DNA is TGTGCCAGCAGTGAAGCGGTGGGAAGCGGGAGGGCCACGGAGACCCAGTACTTC. This codes for CASSEAVGSGRATETQYF.

A few counts support this clone. CDR3 amino acids: CASGRGFYGYTF. Here the CDR3 DNA reads TGTGCCTCAGGGAGGGGGTTCTATGGCTACACCTTC. The chain carries TRBV12-3 or TRBV12-4 and TRBJ1-2, with a possible D match to TRBD1 (6 bases). V lost 11 bases, J lost 4 bases, and 14 bases lay in between. The CDR3 totals 12 residues.

The V and J genes are TRBV7-9 and TRBJ1-5; TRBD1 might be the D (5 bases). Trimming took 5 bases from V and 2 from J, leaving 19 bases between them. CDR1 is SEHNR and CDR2 is FQNEAQ in the germline V gene (reference sequence). The CDR3 length is 17 residues. CDR3 bases: TGTGCCAGCAGCCAGACGGGGGGACTGGAGGGCAATCAGCCCCAGCATTTT. Its protein is CASSQTGGLEGNQPQHF.